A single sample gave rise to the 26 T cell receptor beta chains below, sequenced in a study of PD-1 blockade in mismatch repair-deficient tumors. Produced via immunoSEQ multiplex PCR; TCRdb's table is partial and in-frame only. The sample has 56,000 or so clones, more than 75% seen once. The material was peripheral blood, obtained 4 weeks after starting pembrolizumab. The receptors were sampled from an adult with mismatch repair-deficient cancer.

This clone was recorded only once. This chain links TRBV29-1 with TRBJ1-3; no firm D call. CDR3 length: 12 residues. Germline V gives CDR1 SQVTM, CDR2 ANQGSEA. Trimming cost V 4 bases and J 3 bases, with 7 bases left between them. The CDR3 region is CSVVAGGNTIYF. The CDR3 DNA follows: TGCAGCGTTGTGGCCGGTGGAAACACCATATATTTT.

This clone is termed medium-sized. The CDR3 region is CASSSRGIHEQYF. CDR3 in DNA: TGTGCCAGCAGCTCCAGGGGGATCCACGAGCAGTACTTC. This rearrangement joins TRBV13 to TRBJ2-7; 7 positions agree with TRBD1. After removal of 4 bases from V and 5 bases from J, the junction contained 5 bases not matched to a gene. The CDR3 consists of 13 residues. The germline V gene has CDR1 PRHDT and CDR2 FYEKMQ (reference sequence). The whole variable domain, filled in from reference TRBV13 and TRBJ2-7, reads AAGVIQSPRHLIKEKRETATLKCYPIPRHDTVYWYQQGPGQDPQFLISFYEKMQSDKGSIPDRFSAQQFSDYHSELNMSSLELGDSALYFCASSSRGIHEQYFGPGTRLTVT.

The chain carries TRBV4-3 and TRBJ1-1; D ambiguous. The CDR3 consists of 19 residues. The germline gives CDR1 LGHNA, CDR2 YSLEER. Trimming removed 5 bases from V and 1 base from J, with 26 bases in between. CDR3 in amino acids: CASSAQPFFSAEKNTEAFF. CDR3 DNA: TGCGCCAGCAGCGCACAACCCTTCTTCAGCGCCGAAAAGAACACTGAAGCTTTCTTT.

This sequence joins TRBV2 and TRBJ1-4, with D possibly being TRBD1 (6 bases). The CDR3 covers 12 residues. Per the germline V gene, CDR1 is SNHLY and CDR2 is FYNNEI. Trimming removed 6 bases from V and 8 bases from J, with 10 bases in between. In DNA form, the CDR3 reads TGTGCCAGCAGGCAGGGGCAAGAAAAACTGTTTTTT. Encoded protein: CASRQGQEKLFF.

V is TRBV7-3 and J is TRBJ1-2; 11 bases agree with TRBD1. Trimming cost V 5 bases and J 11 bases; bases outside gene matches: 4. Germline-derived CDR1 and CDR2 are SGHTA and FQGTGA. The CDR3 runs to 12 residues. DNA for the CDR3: TGTGCCAGCAGCCTCGGGACAGGGGGATACACCTTC. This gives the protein CASSLGTGGYTF.

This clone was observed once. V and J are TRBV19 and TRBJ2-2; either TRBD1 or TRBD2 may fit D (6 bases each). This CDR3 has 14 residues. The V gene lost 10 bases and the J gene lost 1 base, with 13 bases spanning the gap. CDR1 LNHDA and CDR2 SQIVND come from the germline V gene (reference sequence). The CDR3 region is CATRGGQNTGELFF. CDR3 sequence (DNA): TGTGCCACTAGAGGGGGGCAGAACACCGGGGAGCTGTTTTTT.

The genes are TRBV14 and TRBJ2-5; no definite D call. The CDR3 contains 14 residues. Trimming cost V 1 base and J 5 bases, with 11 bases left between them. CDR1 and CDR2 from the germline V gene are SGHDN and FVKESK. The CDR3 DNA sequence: TGTGCCAGCAGCCAAGCTTCGGGTCTGGAGACCCAGTACTTC. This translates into CASSQASGLETQYF.

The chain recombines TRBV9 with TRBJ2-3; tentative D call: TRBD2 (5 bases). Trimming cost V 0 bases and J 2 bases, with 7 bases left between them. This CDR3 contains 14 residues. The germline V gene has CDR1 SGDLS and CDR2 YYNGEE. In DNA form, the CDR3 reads TGTGCCAGCAGCGTAGCGGGGAACACAGATACGCAGTATTTT. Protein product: CASSVAGNTDTQYF.

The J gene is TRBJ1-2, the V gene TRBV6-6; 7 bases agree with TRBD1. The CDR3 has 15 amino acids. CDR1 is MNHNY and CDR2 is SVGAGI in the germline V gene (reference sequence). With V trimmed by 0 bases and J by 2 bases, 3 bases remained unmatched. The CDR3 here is CASSYSPDRNYGYTF. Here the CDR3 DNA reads TGTGCCAGCAGTTACTCCCCGGACAGGAACTATGGCTACACCTTC.

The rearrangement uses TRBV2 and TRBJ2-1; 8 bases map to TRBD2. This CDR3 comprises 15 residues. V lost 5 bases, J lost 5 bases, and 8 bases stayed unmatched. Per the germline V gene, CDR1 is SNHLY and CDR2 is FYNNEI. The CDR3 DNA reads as TGTGCCAGCAGTTCCCCGGGACTAGTTAACAATGAGCAGTTCTTC. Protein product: CASSSPGLVNNEQFF.

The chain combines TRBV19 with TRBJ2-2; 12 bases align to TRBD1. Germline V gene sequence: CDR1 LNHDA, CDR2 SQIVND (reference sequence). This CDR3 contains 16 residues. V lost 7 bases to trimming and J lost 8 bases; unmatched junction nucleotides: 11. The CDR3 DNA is TGTGCCAGTATTTATACGGGACAGGGGGCGTTTGGGGAGCTGTTTTTT. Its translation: CASIYTGQGAFGELFF.

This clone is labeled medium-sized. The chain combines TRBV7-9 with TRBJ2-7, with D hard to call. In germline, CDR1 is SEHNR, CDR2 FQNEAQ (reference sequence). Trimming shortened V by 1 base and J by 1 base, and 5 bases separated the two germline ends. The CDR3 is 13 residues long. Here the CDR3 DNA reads TGTGCCAGCAGCTTAGTTTGGTCCTACGAGCAGTACTTC. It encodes CASSLVWSYEQYF.

CDR3 in amino acids: CASSLIKSVAFF. The CDR3 coding sequence is TGTGCCAGCAGCTTAATAAAATCGGTCGCTTTCTTT. The V and J genes are TRBV11-2 and TRBJ1-1, with unresolved D. Germline lookup yields CDR1 SGHAT and CDR2 FQNNGV. The CDR3 has 12 amino acids. Between the trimmed V and J ends, which lost 2 bases and 11 bases, there was a span of 12 bases. Looking up the rest from reference TRBV11-2 and TRBJ1-1 gives the full variable domain: EAGVAQSPRYKIIEKRQSVAFWCNPISGHATLYWYQQILGQGPKLLIQFQNNGVVDDSQLPKDRFSAERLKGVDSTLKIQPAKLEDSAVYLCASSLIKSVAFFGQGTRLTVV.

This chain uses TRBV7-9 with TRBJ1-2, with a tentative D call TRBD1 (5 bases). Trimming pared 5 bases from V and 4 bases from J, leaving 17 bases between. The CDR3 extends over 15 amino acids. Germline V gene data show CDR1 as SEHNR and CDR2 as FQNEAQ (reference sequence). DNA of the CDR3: TGTGCCAGCAGCCCAAGGGACGCCGGAGCCTATGGCTACACCTTC. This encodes CASSPRDAGAYGYTF.

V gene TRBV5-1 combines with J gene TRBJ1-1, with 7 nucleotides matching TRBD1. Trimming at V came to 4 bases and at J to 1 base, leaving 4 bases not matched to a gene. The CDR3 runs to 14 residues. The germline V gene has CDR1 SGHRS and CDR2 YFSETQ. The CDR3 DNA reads TGCGCCAGCAGCAGGGGACAGTCGAACACTGAAGCTTTCTTT. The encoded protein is CASSRGQSNTEAFF.

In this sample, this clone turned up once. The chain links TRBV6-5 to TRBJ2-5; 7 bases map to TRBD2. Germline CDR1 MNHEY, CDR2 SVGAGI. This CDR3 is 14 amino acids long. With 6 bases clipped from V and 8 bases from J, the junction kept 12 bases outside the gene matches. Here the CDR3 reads CASRGSASGGTQYF. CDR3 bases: TGTGCCAGCAGGGGTTCCGCTTCGGGGGGAACCCAGTACTTC.

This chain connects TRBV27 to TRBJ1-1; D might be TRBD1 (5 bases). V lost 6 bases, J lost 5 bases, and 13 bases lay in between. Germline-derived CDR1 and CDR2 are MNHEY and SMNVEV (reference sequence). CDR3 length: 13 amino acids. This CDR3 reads CASREGIGTEAFF. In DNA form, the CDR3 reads TGTGCCAGCAGGGAGGGGATTGGGACTGAAGCTTTCTTT.

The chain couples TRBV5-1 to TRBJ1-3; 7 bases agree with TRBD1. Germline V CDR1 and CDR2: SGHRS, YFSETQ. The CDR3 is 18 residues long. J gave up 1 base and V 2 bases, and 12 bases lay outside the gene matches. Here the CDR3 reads CASSLQVPGTASGNTIYF. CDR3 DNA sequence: TGCGCCAGCAGCTTACAGGTTCCCGGGACAGCTTCTGGAAACACCATATATTTT.

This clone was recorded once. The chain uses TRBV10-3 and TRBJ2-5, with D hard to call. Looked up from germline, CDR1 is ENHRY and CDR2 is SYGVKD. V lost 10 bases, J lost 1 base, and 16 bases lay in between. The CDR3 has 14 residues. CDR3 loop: CATKEVGFQETQYF. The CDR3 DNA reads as TGTGCCACGAAAGAGGTGGGTTTCCAAGAGACCCAGTACTTC.

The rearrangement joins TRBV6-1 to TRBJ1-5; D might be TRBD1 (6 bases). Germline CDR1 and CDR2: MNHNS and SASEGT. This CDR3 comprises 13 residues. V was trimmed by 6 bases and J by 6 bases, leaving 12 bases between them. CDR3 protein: CASSPGHFQPQHF. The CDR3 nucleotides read TGTGCCAGCAGCCCGGGACATTTTCAGCCCCAGCATTTT.

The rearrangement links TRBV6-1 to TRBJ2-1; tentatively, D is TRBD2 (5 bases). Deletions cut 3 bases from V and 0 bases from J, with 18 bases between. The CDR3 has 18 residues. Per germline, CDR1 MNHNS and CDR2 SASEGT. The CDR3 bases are TGTGCCAGCAGTGATTACGGGGTCACCTTAAGCTCCTACAATGAGCAGTTCTTC. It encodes CASSDYGVTLSSYNEQFF.

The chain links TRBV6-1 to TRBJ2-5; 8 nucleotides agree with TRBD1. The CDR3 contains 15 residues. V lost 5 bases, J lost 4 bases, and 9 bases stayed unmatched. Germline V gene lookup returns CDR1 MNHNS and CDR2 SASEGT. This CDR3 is CASSLQGVVVETQYF. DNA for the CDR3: TGTGCCAGCAGTTTACAGGGGGTCGTCGTAGAGACCCAGTACTTC.

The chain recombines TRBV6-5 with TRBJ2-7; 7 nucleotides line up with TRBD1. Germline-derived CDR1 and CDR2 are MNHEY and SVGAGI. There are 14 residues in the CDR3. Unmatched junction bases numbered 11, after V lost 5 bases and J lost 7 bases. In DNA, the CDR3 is TGTGCCAGCAGTGCCGAGGGGGCTCTGAGGGAGCAGTACTTC. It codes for CASSAEGALREQYF.

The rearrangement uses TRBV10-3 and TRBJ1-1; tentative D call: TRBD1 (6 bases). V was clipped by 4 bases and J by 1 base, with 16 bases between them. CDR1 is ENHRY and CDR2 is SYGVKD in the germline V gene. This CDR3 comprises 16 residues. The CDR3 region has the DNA TGTGCCATCAGTGGCACGGGGGGCGGGAGGAACACTGAAGCTTTCTTT. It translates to CAISGTGGGRNTEAFF.

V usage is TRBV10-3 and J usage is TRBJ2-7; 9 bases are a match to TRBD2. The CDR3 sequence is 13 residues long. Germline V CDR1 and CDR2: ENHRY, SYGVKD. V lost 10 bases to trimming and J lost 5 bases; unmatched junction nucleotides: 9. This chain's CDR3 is CATGIVAGDEQYF. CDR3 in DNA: TGTGCCACAGGAATCGTAGCGGGAGACGAGCAGTACTTC.

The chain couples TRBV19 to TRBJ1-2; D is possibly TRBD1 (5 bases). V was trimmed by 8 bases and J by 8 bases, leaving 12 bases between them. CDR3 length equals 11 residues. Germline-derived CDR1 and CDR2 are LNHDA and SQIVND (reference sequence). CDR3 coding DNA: TGTGCCAGTGGACCGGGGGGAGGCTACACCTTC. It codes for CASGPGGGYTF.